One and the same sample provided the 9 T cell receptor beta chains below, sequenced in a study of T cell changes during pregnancy in multiple sclerosis. Using immunoSEQ multiplex PCR, the repertoire was profiled, and TCRdb retains in-frame clones only, with some absent. This table holds 15,000 to 20,000 clones, roughly 86% found once. Source: CD8+ T cells from peripheral blood mononuclear cells, taken after pregnancy. These receptors came from a female donor in good health, enrolled as a control in a pregnancy study.

CDR3 sequence (DNA): TGTGCCAGCAGCTCCACCCTGTCACGACAGGGTCCTTTCAATCAGCCCCAGCATTTT. As protein: CASSSTLSRQGPFNQPQHF. The chain recombines TRBV7-9 with TRBJ1-5; TRBD1 aligns across 7 bases. The CDR3 consists of 19 residues. In germline, CDR1 is SEHNR, CDR2 FQNEAQ (reference sequence). The V gene end was trimmed by 4 bases and the J gene end by 3 bases; junction bases not matched to a gene: 18.

This chain joins TRBV19 and TRBJ1-1; perhaps TRBD1 as D (6 bases). From germline, CDR1 is LNHDA and CDR2 SQIVND (reference sequence). This CDR3 spans 14 amino acids. The germline V and J ends were trimmed by 5 bases and 1 base, with 11 bases remaining between them. CDR3 bases: TGTGCCAGTAGTCTCCTGACAGGGAACACTGAAGCTTTCTTT. Protein sequence: CASSLLTGNTEAFF.

The genes are TRBV9 and TRBJ2-1; D possibly corresponds to TRBD2 (5 bases). The length of the CDR3 is 16 residues. Deletions cut 4 bases from V and 8 bases from J, with 22 bases between. In germline, CDR1 is SGDLS, CDR2 YYNGEE. The CDR3, as DNA: TGTGCCAGCAGCCCCCCCCGGGAAACGGTCCTCCATGAGCAGTTCTTC. It codes for CASSPPRETVLHEQFF. The full variable domain, completed using reference TRBV9 and TRBJ2-1, is DSGVTQTPKHLITATGQRVTLRCSPRSGDLSVYWYQQSLDQGLQFLIQYYNGEERAKGNILERFSAQQFPDLHSELNLSSLELGDSALYFCASSPPRETVLHEQFFGPGTRLTVL.

The chain combines TRBV5-6 with TRBJ1-5, with D tentatively TRBD1 (5 bases). Per germline, CDR1 SGHDT and CDR2 YYEEEE. V lost 4 bases and J 12 bases, leaving 20 bases between the germline ends. The CDR3 has 14 residues. The CDR3 loop is CASSIGGDRGGQHF. Here the CDR3 DNA reads TGTGCCAGCAGCATCGGGGGGGATCGGGGCGGCCAGCATTTT.

The V and J genes are TRBV5-1 and TRBJ2-4, with 8 bases identical to TRBD1. Germline assignment: CDR1 SGHRS and CDR2 YFSETQ. The trim removed 2 bases at V and 4 bases at J, leaving 2 bases unmatched. The CDR3 extends over 14 amino acids. In nucleotides, the CDR3 is TGCGCCAGCAGCTTAGGACAGGGAAAAAACATTCAGTACTTC. It translates to CASSLGQGKNIQYF.

This clone was seen once. J is TRBJ2-3 and V is TRBV6-1; D is unresolved. Germline V CDR1 and CDR2: MNHNS, SASEGT. The ends were cut back, 5 bases at V and 4 bases at J, with 16 bases in the middle. This CDR3 has 15 residues. The DNA for the CDR3 is TGTGCCAGCAGTCGCGGTGGATCAGTCGCAGATACGCAGTATTTT. Protein: CASSRGGSVADTQYF.

The chain links TRBV6-5 to TRBJ1-1; tentatively, D is TRBD1 (5 bases). Trimming pared 7 bases from V and 2 bases from J, leaving 17 bases between. Germline values: CDR1 MNHEY, CDR2 SVGAGI. The CDR3 length is 15 residues. The CDR3 sequence: CASISRAGQNTEAFF. CDR3 coding DNA: TGTGCCAGCATATCGCGCGCGGGGCAAAACACTGAAGCTTTCTTT.

The V call is TRBV27, the J call TRBJ2-7; possible D gene TRBD2, 5 bases. Germline V CDR1 and CDR2: MNHEY, SMNVEV (reference sequence). Trimming shortened V by 6 bases and J by 0 bases, and 9 bases separated the two germline ends. This CDR3 region has 13 residues. CDR3 sequence: CASRDSSSYEQYF. The CDR3 DNA reads as TGTGCCAGCAGGGACTCCAGCTCCTACGAGCAGTACTTC.

V is TRBV7-9 and J is TRBJ2-4; 7 bases align to TRBD2. Germline V gene data show CDR1 as SEHNR and CDR2 as FQNEAQ (reference sequence). The junction had 7 bases not matched to a gene; V was cut back by 1 base and J by 1 base. CDR3 length: 17 residues. CDR3 sequence reads: CASSLVDGGLAKNIQYF. The CDR3 coding sequence is TGTGCCAGCAGCTTAGTGGACGGGGGGTTGGCCAAAAACATTCAGTACTTC.